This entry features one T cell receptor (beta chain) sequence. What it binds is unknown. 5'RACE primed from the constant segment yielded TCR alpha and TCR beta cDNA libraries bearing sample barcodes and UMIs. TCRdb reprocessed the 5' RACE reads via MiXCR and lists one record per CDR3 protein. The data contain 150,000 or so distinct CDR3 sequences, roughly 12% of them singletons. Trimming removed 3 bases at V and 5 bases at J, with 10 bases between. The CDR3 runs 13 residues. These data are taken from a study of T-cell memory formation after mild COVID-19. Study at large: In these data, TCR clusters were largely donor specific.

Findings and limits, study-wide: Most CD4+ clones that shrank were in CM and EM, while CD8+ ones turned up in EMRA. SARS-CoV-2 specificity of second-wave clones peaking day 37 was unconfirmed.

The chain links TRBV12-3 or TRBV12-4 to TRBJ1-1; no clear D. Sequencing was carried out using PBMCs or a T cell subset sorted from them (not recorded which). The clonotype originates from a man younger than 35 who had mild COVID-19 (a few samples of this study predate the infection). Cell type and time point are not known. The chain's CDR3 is CASSFLGRTEAFF. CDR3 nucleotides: TGTGCCAGCAGTTTTTTGGGGAGGACTGAAGCTTTCTTT.